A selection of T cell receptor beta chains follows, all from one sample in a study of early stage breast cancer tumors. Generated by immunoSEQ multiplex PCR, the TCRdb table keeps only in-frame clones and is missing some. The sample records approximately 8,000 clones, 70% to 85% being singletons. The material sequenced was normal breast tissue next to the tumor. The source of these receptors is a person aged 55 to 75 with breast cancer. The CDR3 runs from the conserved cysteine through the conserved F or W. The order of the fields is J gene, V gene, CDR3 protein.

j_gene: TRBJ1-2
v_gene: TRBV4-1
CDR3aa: CASSQGGGLLLGYTF

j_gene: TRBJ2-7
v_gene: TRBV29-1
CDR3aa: CSAVFTGTGGPYEQYF

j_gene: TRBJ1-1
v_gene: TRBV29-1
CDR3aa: CSTRQGETEAFF

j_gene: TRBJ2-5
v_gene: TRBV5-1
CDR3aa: CASRIRGGETQYF

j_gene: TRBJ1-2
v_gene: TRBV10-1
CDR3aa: CASSSPQGAGGYTF

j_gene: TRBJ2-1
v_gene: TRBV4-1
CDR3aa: CASSQGQPSSSYNEQFF

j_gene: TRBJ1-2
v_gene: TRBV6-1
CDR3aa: CASRSGTETYGYTF

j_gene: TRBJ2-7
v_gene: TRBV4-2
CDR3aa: CASSHNRGQRVEQYF

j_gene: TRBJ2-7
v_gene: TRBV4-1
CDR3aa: CASSQAPGIIEQYF

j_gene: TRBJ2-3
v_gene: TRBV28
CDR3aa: CASSTRTSGARTDTQYF

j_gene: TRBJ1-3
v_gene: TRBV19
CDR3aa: CASSIYMGSGNTIYF

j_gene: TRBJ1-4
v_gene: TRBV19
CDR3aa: CASSVRIRNEKLFF

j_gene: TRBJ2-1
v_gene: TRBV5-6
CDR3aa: CASSFRAVIYNEQFF

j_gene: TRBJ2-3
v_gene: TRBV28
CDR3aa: CASRTGTRFTDTQYF

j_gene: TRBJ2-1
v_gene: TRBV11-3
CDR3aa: CASSSPLGEQFF

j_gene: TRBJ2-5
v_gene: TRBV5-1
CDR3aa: CASSLGRPGETQYF

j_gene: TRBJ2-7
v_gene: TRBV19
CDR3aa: CASSSRRGAGAYEQYF

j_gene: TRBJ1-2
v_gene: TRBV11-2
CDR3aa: CASSPQRGGYGYTF

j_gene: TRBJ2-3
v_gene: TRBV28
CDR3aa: CASSELLLFTDTQYF

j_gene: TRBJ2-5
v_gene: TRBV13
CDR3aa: CASSLRRQGARETQYF

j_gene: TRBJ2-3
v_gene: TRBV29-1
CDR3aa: CSAGDTDTQYF

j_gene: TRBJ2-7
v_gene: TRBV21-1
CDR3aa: CASRGQTTYEQYF

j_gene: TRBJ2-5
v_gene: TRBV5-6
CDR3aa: CASSFAPAGMEETQYF

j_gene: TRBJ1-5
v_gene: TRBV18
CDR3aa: CASSAKQGSEQPQHF

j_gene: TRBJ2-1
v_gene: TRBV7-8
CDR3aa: CASSTSGSRYNEQFF

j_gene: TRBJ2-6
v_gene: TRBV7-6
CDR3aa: CASSPRSAVQSGANVLTF

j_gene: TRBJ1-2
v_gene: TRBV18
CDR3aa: CASSPPTDRGYGYTF

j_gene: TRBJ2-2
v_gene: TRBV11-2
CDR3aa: CASSRTNTGELFF

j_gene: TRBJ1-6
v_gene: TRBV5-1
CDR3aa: CASGTGDRSNNSPLHF

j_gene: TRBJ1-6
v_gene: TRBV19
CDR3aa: CASSIDMSSPLHF

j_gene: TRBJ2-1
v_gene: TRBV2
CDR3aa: CASSRDTPGYDEQFF

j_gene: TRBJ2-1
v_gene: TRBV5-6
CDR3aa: CASSTYRDSQFF

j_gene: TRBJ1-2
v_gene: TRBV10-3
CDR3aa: CAISEGRGGYGYTF

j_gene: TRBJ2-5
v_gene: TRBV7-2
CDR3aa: CASSLDRSQETQYF

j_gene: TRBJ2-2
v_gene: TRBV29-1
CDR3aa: CSARKREDTGELFF

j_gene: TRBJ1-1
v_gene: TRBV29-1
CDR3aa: CSALRGPTLEAFF

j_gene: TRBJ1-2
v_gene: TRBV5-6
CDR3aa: CASTIDTGSNYGYTF

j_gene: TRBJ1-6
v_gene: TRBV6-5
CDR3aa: CASSRTGISPLHF

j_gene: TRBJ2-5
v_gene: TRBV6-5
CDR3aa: CASSKGLVGETQYF

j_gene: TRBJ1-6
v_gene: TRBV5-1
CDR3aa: CASSLVGMSPLHF

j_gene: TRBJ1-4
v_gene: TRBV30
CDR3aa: CAWSQRRGLGEKLFF

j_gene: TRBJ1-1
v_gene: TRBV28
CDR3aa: CASNPGDRLNTEAFF

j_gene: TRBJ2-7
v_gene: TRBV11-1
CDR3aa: CASSRDPDTNYEQYF

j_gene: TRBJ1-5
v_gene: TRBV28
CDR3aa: CASSSPWEGGLTSVGNQPQHF

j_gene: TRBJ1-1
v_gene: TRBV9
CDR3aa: CASSAQGGDTEAFF

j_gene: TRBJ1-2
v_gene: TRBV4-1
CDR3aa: CASSLEVRGYGYTF

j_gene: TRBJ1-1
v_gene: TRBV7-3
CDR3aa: CASSPGQLNTEAFF

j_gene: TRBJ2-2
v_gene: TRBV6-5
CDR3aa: CASSRTSNTGELFF

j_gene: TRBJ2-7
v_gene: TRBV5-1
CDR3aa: CASSLNRYEQYF

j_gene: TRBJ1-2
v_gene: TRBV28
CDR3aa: CASRPLDRLHRGYTF

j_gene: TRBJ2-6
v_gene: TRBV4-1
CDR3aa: CASSPGQGAFDFGANVLTF

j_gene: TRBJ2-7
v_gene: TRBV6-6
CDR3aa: CASSYSTVNEQYF

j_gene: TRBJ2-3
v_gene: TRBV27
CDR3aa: CASNALDSYTDTQYF

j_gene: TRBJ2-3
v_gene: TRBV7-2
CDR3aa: CASSPRAGLGTDTQYF

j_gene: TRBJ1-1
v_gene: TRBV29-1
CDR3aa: CSVDRGNTEAFF